The sample holds a few counts of the clone carrying this T cell receptor beta chain. This entry comes from a study of blood T cell repertoires in COVID-19. On the study more broadly: Donors in the United States, Italy and Spain gave samples during acute or convalescent COVID-19. T cells, B-cell-depleted T cells, or PBMCs provided the cDNA or gDNA that served as material.

Study processing details: The authors estimated nucleated cell counts from reference gene primer amplification. Only in-frame clones appear in the TCRdb table, and some are missing; sequencing was by immunoSEQ multiplex PCR. V, J and clone size are taken as reported in that table, and D and trimming were inferred from the DNA itself. The sample has 150,000 to 200,000 clones; around 80% are singletons. The CDR3 totals 15 residues. The germline CDR1 and CDR2 sequences are MDHEN and SYDVKM. Trimming at V came to 6 bases and at J to 7 bases, leaving 14 bases not matched to a gene. This clonotype was obtained from a woman older than 75 with active or convalescent COVID-19. V usage is TRBV28 and J usage is TRBJ1-2; 7 nucleotides agree with TRBD1. Sequencing was done on a sample of peripheral blood. Here the CDR3 reads CASRSTGTAGVGYTF. In DNA form, the CDR3 reads TGTGCCAGCAGGTCCACCGGGACAGCTGGCGTTGGCTACACCTTC.